A single sample is the source of the 32 T cell receptor beta chains below, sequenced in a study of vaccination and CD4 T cells after COVID-19. Their cognate antigens are unknown. Cultured CD4+ T cell DNA was sequenced using the Oncomine TCR Beta short-read assay. TCRdb independently ran MiXCR on the PCR reads; one entry per CDR3 protein. The table records 9,500 to 15,000 distinct CDR3 sequences, about 56% of them present only once. Documented treatment: approximately nine-day PBMC culture with coronavirus spike peptide pools or control peptides (ViraFEST assay). Sequencing used CD4+ T cells from blood, cultured in vitro. The receptors here all came from a human donor who had recovered from COVID-19.

The chain combines TRBV27 with TRBJ2-2; D remains unclear. The CDR3 is 16 residues long. V was shortened by 6 bases and J by 1 base, with 15 bases between the two germline ends. Germline V lookup: CDR1 MNHEY, CDR2 SMNVEV (reference sequence). CDR3 protein: CASRVSGWLNTGELFF. CDR3 DNA sequence: TGTGCCAGCAGAGTTTCCGGGTGGCTGAACACCGGGGAGCTGTTTTTT.

The chain is built from TRBV10-3 and TRBJ1-5; D gene ambiguous. Germline CDR1 reads ENHRY; CDR2 reads SYGVKD. This CDR3 is built from 13 residues. The V end was cut by 4 bases, the J end by 9 bases, with 13 bases between. CDR3 coding DNA: TGTGCCATCAGTGGGGAGGAAGGTCGGCCCCAGCATTTT. As protein: CAISGEEGRPQHF.

The rearrangement joins TRBV20-1 to TRBJ2-1; D ambiguous. Trimming stripped 6 bases from V and 0 bases from J, with 9 bases between. Germline CDR1 is DFQATT and CDR2 is SNEGSKA (reference sequence). The CDR3 covers 13 residues. The CDR3 region is CSATGPSYNEQFF. The CDR3 DNA reads as TGCAGTGCGACGGGTCCCTCCTACAATGAGCAGTTCTTC.

This clonotype was picked up a small number of times. The V and J genes are TRBV7-3 and TRBJ2-5, with D possibly matching TRBD2 (6 bases). Germline CDR1 SGHTA, CDR2 FQGTGA. CDR3 length equals 14 residues. V was trimmed by 5 bases and J by 4 bases, leaving 14 bases between them. CDR3 protein: CASSPLGGRETQYF. The CDR3, as DNA: TGTGCCAGCAGCCCTCTAGGAGGGCGAGAGACCCAGTACTTC.

The chain recombines TRBV6-1 with TRBJ2-2; TRBD1 agrees at 8 bases. V dropped 6 bases and J dropped 3; count of bases not matched to a gene: 0. This CDR3 has 13 residues. The germline gives CDR1 MNHNS, CDR2 SASEGT. CDR3 bases: TGTGCCAGCAGGGGACAGGACACCGGGGAGCTGTTTTTT. It yields the protein CASRGQDTGELFF.

The V gene is TRBV28, the J gene TRBJ1-1, with a weak D call TRBD1 (5 bases). With 4 bases removed from V and 0 bases from J, the gap between germline ends came to 9 bases. This CDR3 has 14 amino acids. Looked up from germline, CDR1 is MDHEN and CDR2 is SYDVKM. The CDR3 sequence is CASSSRGLNTEAFF. The CDR3 nucleotides are TGTGCCAGCAGTTCCCGGGGCTTGAACACTGAAGCTTTCTTT.

The chain joins TRBV21-1 to TRBJ2-5; the table assigns TRBD1, which was not confirmed against the DNA. TRBV21-1 is termed a pseudogene. The CDR3 extends over 13 amino acids. The CDR3: CASSPGGRETQYF. Here the CDR3 DNA reads TGTGCCAGCTCTCCAGGGGGGCGAGAGACCCAGTACTTC.

This sequence joins TRBV19 and TRBJ1-6; D remains ambiguous. The germline CDR1 and CDR2 sequences are LNHDA and SQIVND (reference sequence). The CDR3 sequence is 14 residues long. The V gene lost 2 bases and the J gene lost 10 bases, with 12 bases spanning the gap. The CDR3 region has the DNA TGTGCCAGTAGTATAATGGGTTCCGGGTCACCCCTCCACTTT. Protein: CASSIMGSGSPLHF.

This chain connects TRBV7-9 to TRBJ2-5, with a weak D call TRBD1 (6 bases). The CDR3 has 15 amino acids. Per germline, CDR1 SEHNR and CDR2 FQNEAQ (reference sequence). Trimming stripped 4 bases from V and 9 bases from J, with 21 bases between. CDR3 coding DNA: TGTGCCAGCAGCTCCATGGTGGTGGGGGCCTCGGCCCAGTACTTC. This encodes CASSSMVVGASAQYF. The variable domain in full, completed from reference TRBV7-9 and TRBJ2-5, reads DTGVSQNPRHKITKRGQNVTFRCDPISEHNRLYWYRQTLGQGPEFLTYFQNEAQLEKSRLLSDRFSAERPKGSFSTLEIQRTEQGDSAMYLCASSSMVVGASAQYFGPGTRLLVL.

The chain combines TRBV6-1 with TRBJ1-2, with a tentative D call TRBD1 (5 bases). This CDR3 has 14 residues. CDR1 is MNHNS and CDR2 is SASEGT in the germline V gene. Trimming shortened V by 6 bases and J by 7 bases, and 18 bases separated the two germline ends. In nucleotides, the CDR3 is TGTGCCAGCAGAAATTCCTTAGGGGCCGGTGGCTACACCTTC. It specifies CASRNSLGAGGYTF.

The table lists this clonotype with a count of one. V and J are TRBV6-1 and TRBJ2-7; D gene unclear. The ends were cut back, 6 bases at V and 0 bases at J, with 18 bases in the middle. CDR1 MNHNS and CDR2 SASEGT come from the germline V gene. The CDR3 has 16 residues. The CDR3 sequence is CASRDVRGASSYEQYF. CDR3 coding DNA: TGTGCCAGCAGAGATGTTCGCGGAGCTAGCTCCTACGAGCAGTACTTC.

The V and J genes are TRBV7-9 and TRBJ1-1; D remains ambiguous. The V gene lost 1 base and the J gene lost 0 bases, with 9 bases spanning the gap. Germline values: CDR1 SEHNR, CDR2 FQNEAQ (reference sequence). The CDR3 length is 15 residues. The CDR3 sequence is CASSLGTHMNTEAFF. For the CDR3, the DNA is TGTGCCAGCAGCTTAGGAACCCACATGAACACTGAAGCTTTCTTT.

This chain links TRBV6-1 with TRBJ1-5; 8 bases match TRBD1. The V gene end was trimmed by 7 bases and the J gene end by 5 bases; junction bases not matched to a gene: 13. This CDR3 is 16 amino acids long. The germline gives CDR1 MNHNS, CDR2 SASEGT. The DNA for the CDR3 is TGTGCCAGCACCCGGGGGGAGGACAGGGCCTATCAGCCCCAGCATTTT. Residues: CASTRGEDRAYQPQHF.

The CDR3 here is CASSFGIMNTEAFF. CDR3 coding DNA: TGCGCCAGCAGTTTTGGCATCATGAACACTGAAGCTTTCTTT. J is TRBJ1-1 and V is TRBV5-1; D gene unclear. Trimming shortened V by 5 bases and J by 0 bases, and 11 bases separated the two germline ends. Germline lookup yields CDR1 SGHRS and CDR2 YFSETQ. This CDR3 comprises 14 residues.

This chain connects TRBV5-1 to TRBJ1-1, with 8 bases matching TRBD1. This CDR3 region has 17 residues. Germline values: CDR1 SGHRS, CDR2 YFSETQ. Trimming took 2 bases from V and 1 from J; bases not matched to a gene: 10. Written as DNA, the CDR3 is TGCGCCAGCAGCTTCCAGGGGGCAGGTGGTCGGAACACTGAAGCTTTCTTT. This codes for CASSFQGAGGRNTEAFF. The whole variable domain, filled in from reference TRBV5-1 and TRBJ1-1, reads KAGVTQTPRYLIKTRGQQVTLSCSPISGHRSVSWYQQTPGQGLQFLFEYFSETQRNKGNFPGRFSGRQFSNSRSEMNVSTLELGDSALYLCASSFQGAGGRNTEAFFGQGTRLTVV.

V and J are TRBV6-1 and TRBJ1-5; TRBD1 matches 8 bases. The length of the CDR3 is 14 residues. CDR1 is MNHNS, CDR2 SASEGT, per germline. Losses at the gene ends were 4 bases for V and 6 bases for J; bases not matched to a gene: 5. This CDR3 reads CASSADRVTQPQHF. The CDR3 bases are TGTGCCAGCAGTGCGGACAGGGTTACTCAGCCCCAGCATTTT.

This clonotype was counted a few times. V is TRBV14 and J is TRBJ2-7; 7 bases are shared with TRBD1. J gave up 0 bases and V 0 bases, and 11 bases lay outside the gene matches. CDR3 size: 18 residues. Looked up from germline, CDR1 is SGHDN and CDR2 is FVKESK. The CDR3 reads CASSQDPIQDRSSYEQYF. For the CDR3, the DNA is TGTGCCAGCAGCCAAGACCCTATCCAGGACAGGAGCTCCTACGAGCAGTACTTC.

This clonotype was counted a few times. V gene TRBV30 combines with J gene TRBJ2-5; D ambiguous. Deletions cut 0 bases from V and 2 bases from J, with 7 bases between. Germline V CDR1 and CDR2: GTSNPN, SVGIG (reference sequence). The length of the CDR3 is 13 residues. The CDR3 protein is CAWSVATQETQYF. The CDR3 bases are TGTGCCTGGAGTGTCGCCACTCAAGAGACCCAGTACTTC.

This clonotype came up a few times. The chain employs TRBV19 and TRBJ1-2; TRBD1 aligns across 8 bases. The germline CDR1 and CDR2 sequences are LNHDA and SQIVND (reference sequence). With 3 bases clipped from V and 5 bases from J, the junction kept 14 bases outside the gene matches. CDR3 length equals 17 residues. Written as DNA, the CDR3 is TGTGCCAGTAGTATTTCCCGAGACAGGGGCCTCAGGTATGGCTACACCTTC. As protein: CASSISRDRGLRYGYTF.

A few counts support this clonotype. The chain is built from TRBV10-3 and TRBJ1-2, with D unclear. V lost 7 bases, J lost 0 bases, and 12 bases lay in between. CDR3 length: 14 amino acids. From germline, CDR1 is ENHRY and CDR2 SYGVKD. The CDR3 loop reads CAIKEADTNYGYTF. The CDR3, as DNA: TGTGCCATCAAGGAGGCGGATACTAACTATGGCTACACCTTC.

The chain carries TRBV28 and TRBJ2-3; D is possibly TRBD1 or TRBD2 (5 bases each). Deletions cut 5 bases from V and 1 base from J, with 7 bases between. The CDR3 is 13 amino acids. Germline V gene lookup returns CDR1 MDHEN and CDR2 SYDVKM. The CDR3 spells CASSGDGTDTQYF. In DNA form, the CDR3 reads TGTGCCAGCAGTGGGGACGGCACAGATACGCAGTATTTT.

This clonotype was detected a few times. The chain has TRBV20-1 and TRBJ2-1; 10 nucleotides agree with TRBD2. CDR1 and CDR2 (germline): DFQATT, SNEGSKA (reference sequence). The CDR3 contains 14 residues. With 6 bases clipped from V and 4 bases from J, the junction kept 6 bases outside the gene matches. The CDR3 sequence: CSAVGLAEYNEQFF. The CDR3 DNA sequence: TGCAGTGCGGTCGGACTAGCGGAGTACAATGAGCAGTTCTTC.

This chain connects TRBV25-1 to TRBJ2-3; possibly TRBD2 for D (6 bases). Germline lookup yields CDR1 MGHDK and CDR2 SYGVNS. The CDR3 spans 11 residues. With 4 bases removed from V and 10 bases from J, the gap between germline ends came to 9 bases. CDR3 protein: CASSVGGSQYF. The CDR3 bases are TGTGCCAGCAGTGTGGGAGGCTCGCAGTATTTT.

The genes are TRBV23-1 and TRBJ1-5; the match to TRBD1 covers 9 bases. TRBV23-1 is known as an ORF, though its function is uncertain. With V trimmed by 0 bases and J by 1 base, 4 bases remained unmatched. CDR3 length equals 17 residues. The chain's CDR3 is CASSQSQGAISNQPQHF. Written as DNA, the CDR3 is TGCGCCAGCAGTCAATCACAGGGGGCAATCAGCAATCAGCCCCAGCATTTT.

This clonotype has only a few counts. This rearrangement joins TRBV28 to TRBJ2-5; D remains unclear. Germline CDR1 reads MDHEN; CDR2 reads SYDVKM. The V and J ends lost 1 base and 5 bases respectively, with 17 bases between them. There are 16 residues in the CDR3. CDR3 amino acids: CASSLLGSQWKETQYF. The DNA of the CDR3 is TGTGCCAGCAGTTTATTAGGCTCTCAATGGAAGGAGACCCAGTACTTC.

The genes are TRBV20-1 and TRBJ2-3; D gene unclear. The CDR3 sequence is 15 residues long. V lost 5 bases to trimming and J lost 1 base, with 16 bases between them. Looked up from germline, CDR1 is DFQATT and CDR2 is SNEGSKA (reference sequence). This chain's CDR3 is CSAVQIALGTDTQYF. The CDR3 bases are TGCAGTGCTGTTCAGATAGCATTAGGCACAGATACGCAGTATTTT.

This clonotype was counted between two and nine times. This chain connects TRBV7-9 to TRBJ1-1; D is undetermined. Germline V gives CDR1 SEHNR, CDR2 FQNEAQ (reference sequence). V was pared by 3 bases and J by 1 base, with 9 bases between. CDR3 length: 14 residues. The CDR3 spells CASSLGPGNTEAFF. For the CDR3, the DNA is TGTGCCAGCAGCTTGGGCCCGGGGAACACTGAAGCTTTCTTT.

The chain carries TRBV19 and TRBJ2-3; TRBD1 matches at 8 bases. The CDR3 extends over 15 amino acids. CDR1 and CDR2 (germline): LNHDA, SQIVND (reference sequence). Trimming removed 5 bases from V and 6 bases from J; junction bases left unmatched: 10. This CDR3 reads CASSVRDRSGDTQYF. The CDR3, as DNA: TGTGCCAGTAGTGTACGGGACAGGTCAGGGGATACGCAGTATTTT.

This clonotype came up a few times. The chain uses TRBV2 and TRBJ1-1; D may be TRBD1 (5 bases). The CDR3 is made up of 15 amino acids. CDR1 SNHLY and CDR2 FYNNEI come from the germline V gene. The V end lost 8 bases, the J end lost 0 bases, and 16 bases lay between the germline ends. The CDR3 sequence: CASQGKSVMNTEAFF. Here the CDR3 DNA reads TGTGCCAGCCAGGGCAAGAGTGTCATGAACACTGAAGCTTTCTTT.

This chain connects TRBV7-9 to TRBJ1-1; D gene ambiguous. V shed 5 bases and J shed 2 bases, with 3 bases lying between them. There are 11 residues in the CDR3. Germline CDR1 and CDR2: SEHNR and FQNEAQ (reference sequence). The CDR3 DNA reads TGTGCCAGCAGCGTTAACACTGAAGCTTTCTTT. Translating it yields CASSVNTEAFF. Full variable domain (missing parts from reference TRBV7-9 and TRBJ1-1): DTGVSQNPRHKITKRGQNVTFRCDPISEHNRLYWYRQTLGQGPEFLTYFQNEAQLEKSRLLSDRFSAERPKGSFSTLEIQRTEQGDSAMYLCASSVNTEAFFGQGTRLTVV.

There are a few counts of this clonotype. This chain links TRBV19 with TRBJ1-2, with D maybe TRBD1 (5 bases). V gave up 6 bases and J gave up 3 bases, with 17 bases separating them. The CDR3 has 15 amino acids. Germline V gene data show CDR1 as LNHDA and CDR2 as SQIVND (reference sequence). For the CDR3, the DNA is TGTGCCAGTAGCCTGGGACTTTCAAGGGACTATGGCTACACCTTC. It yields the protein CASSLGLSRDYGYTF.

V is TRBV27 and J is TRBJ1-4; D is possibly TRBD1 (5 bases). The length of the CDR3 is 13 residues. Germline assignment: CDR1 MNHEY and CDR2 SMNVEV (reference sequence). Deletions cut 4 bases from V and 10 bases from J, with 13 bases between. CDR3 in amino acids: CASSWVDGGKLFF. CDR3 nucleotide sequence: TGTGCCAGCAGTTGGGTCGACGGGGGAAAACTGTTTTTT.